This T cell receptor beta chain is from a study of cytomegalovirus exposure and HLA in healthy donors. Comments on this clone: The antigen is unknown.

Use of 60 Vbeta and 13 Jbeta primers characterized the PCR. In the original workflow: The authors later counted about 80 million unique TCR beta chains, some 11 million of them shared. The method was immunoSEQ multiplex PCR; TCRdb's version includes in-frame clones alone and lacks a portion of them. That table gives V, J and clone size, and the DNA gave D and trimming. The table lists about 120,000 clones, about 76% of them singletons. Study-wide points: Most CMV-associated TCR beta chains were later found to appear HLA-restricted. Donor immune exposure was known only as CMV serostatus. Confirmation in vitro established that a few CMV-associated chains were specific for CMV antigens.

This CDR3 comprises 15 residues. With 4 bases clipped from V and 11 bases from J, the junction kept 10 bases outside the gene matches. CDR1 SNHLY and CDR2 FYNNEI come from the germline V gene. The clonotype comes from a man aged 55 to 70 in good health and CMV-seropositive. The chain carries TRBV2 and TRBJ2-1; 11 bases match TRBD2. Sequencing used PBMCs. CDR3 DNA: TGTGCCAGCAGTGTAGCGGGAGGGGCTACAATTCAGCAGTTCTTC. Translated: CASSVAGGATIQQFF. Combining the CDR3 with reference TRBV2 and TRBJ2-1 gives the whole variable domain EPEVTQTPSHQVTQMGQEVILRCVPISNHLYFYWYRQILGQKVEFLVSFYNNEISEKSEIFDDQFSVERPDGSNFTLKIRSTKLEDSAMYFCASSVAGGATIQQFFGPGTRLTVL.